This is a list of T cell receptor beta chains from one sample in a study of blood T cell repertoires in COVID-19. Assay used: immunoSEQ multiplex PCR; TCRdb lists only in-frame clones, some missing. The sample consists of hundreds of thousands of clones, about nine tenths of them appearing once. The sequenced sample was PBMCs or T cells enriched from blood (not recorded which). The receptors stem from a man aged 18-30 years who had recovered from COVID-19. Each CDR3 is given with its conserved first and last residue. A D gene is named only where the DNA matches it firmly. Only part of the rows carry a size: once, few, many, or a class if the clone is expanded.

TGCGCCAGCAGCCAAGAAGGCACAGGGGGCACGGAGACCCAGTACTTC | CASSQEGTGGTETQYF | TRBD1 | TRBJ2-5 | . | TRBV4-1
TGCGCCAGCAGCCTAGCCGGGACACCTGGAAACACCATATATTTT | CASSLAGTPGNTIYF | . | TRBJ1-3 | . | TRBV5-1
TGTGCCAGCAGTTACTCGGGGGGGCGCGAGACCCAGTACTTC | CASSYSGGRETQYF | . | TRBJ2-5 | few | TRBV6-5
TGTGCCAGCAGTTACTCGCAGGGGTACAATGAGCAGTTCTTC | CASSYSQGYNEQFF | . | TRBJ2-1 | . | TRBV6-5
TGTGCCAGCAGCCAACGCGGGGATTCACCCCTCCACTTT | CASSQRGDSPLHF | . | TRBJ1-6 | . | TRBV3-1/TRBV3-2
TGTGCCAGCTCACCACCAGGAGTCCAGCCCCAGCATTTT | CASSPPGVQPQHF | . | TRBJ1-5 | . | TRBV18
TGCGCCAGCGGGGGCCTTAACACTGAAGCTTTCTTT | CASGGLNTEAFF | . | TRBJ1-1 | . | TRBV5-1
TGTGCCAGCAGCGACAGAACCGGGGAGCTGTTTTTT | CASSDRTGELFF | . | TRBJ2-2 | few | TRBV2
TGTGCCAGTAGTAAAACAAACACTGAAGCTTTCTTT | CASSKTNTEAFF | . | TRBJ1-1 | . | TRBV19
TGTGCCAGCAGTCACGGGAGGGATGAGCAGTTCTTC | CASSHGRDEQFF | TRBD2 | TRBJ2-1 | . | TRBV4-2
TGTGCCTGGAGTCTAGGGGGCGCGGAGACCCAGTACTTC | CAWSLGGAETQYF | TRBD1 | TRBJ2-5 | . | TRBV30
TGCGCCAGCAGCTTGAGGGACAGGGACCCAGATACGCAGTATTTT | CASSLRDRDPDTQYF | TRBD1 | TRBJ2-3 | . | TRBV5-1
TGTGCCAGCTCACCAGGACAGTCGCTTCATTCACCCCTCCACTTT | CASSPGQSLHSPLHF | . | TRBJ1-6 | . | TRBV18
TGTGCCAGCAGCTCCAGGGGGAATGAAAAACTGTTTTTT | CASSSRGNEKLFF | TRBD1 | TRBJ1-4 | once | TRBV7-9
TGCGCCAGCAGCGCAGGACTAGCGGGGTCTCAAGAGACCCAGTACTTC | CASSAGLAGSQETQYF | TRBD2 | TRBJ2-5 | . | TRBV5-1
TGTGCCAGCAGCTTCACGACAGGGGCCAACTATGGCTACACCTTC | CASSFTTGANYGYTF | TRBD1 | TRBJ1-2 | . | TRBV11-3
TGCGCCACCCGCCCCACTAGGTTGTCAGAGACCCAGTACTTC | CATRPTRLSETQYF | . | TRBJ2-5 | . | TRBV5-1
TGTGCCAGCTCAGGGGGCAGGGGGCAAGTCCAGCCCCAGCATTTT | CASSGGRGQVQPQHF | TRBD1 | TRBJ1-5 | . | TRBV18
TGTGCCAGCAGCTCGCAAGGACAGATGCCTGTAAACACCATATATTTT | CASSSQGQMPVNTIYF | . | TRBJ1-3 | . | TRBV11-2
TGTGCCATCAGTGGGACAGGGTTCTACGAGCAGTACTTC | CAISGTGFYEQYF | TRBD1 | TRBJ2-7 | once | TRBV10-3
TGTGCCAGCAGCTTAGGGGACAGCCACACTGAAGCTTTCTTT | CASSLGDSHTEAFF | . | TRBJ1-1 | . | TRBV13
TGTGCCACCCAAGGGGAGCGGGAGGCCCACAATGAGCAGTTCTTC | CATQGEREAHNEQFF | TRBD2 | TRBJ2-1 | . | TRBV28
TGTGCCAGCAGCCAGGACAGGGGAGAATGGCAGCCCCAGCATTTT | CASSQDRGEWQPQHF | TRBD1 | TRBJ1-5 | few | TRBV2
TGTGCCAGCAGCTTGACGGGACAAGTGAATTCACCCCTCCACTTT | CASSLTGQVNSPLHF | . | TRBJ1-6 | . | TRBV7-2
TGTGCCAGCTCACCAGAGCGAATCTCTGGGGCCAACGTCCTGACTTTC | CASSPERISGANVLTF | . | TRBJ2-6 | . | TRBV18
TGTGCCAGCAGCTTGGGTTCCACAGGGAGAGGCAGGTACACCTTC | CASSLGSTGRGRYTF | . | TRBJ1-2 | . | TRBV5-4
TGTGCCAGTAGTAGGGGACTTGGGGCCTACGAGCAGTACTTC | CASSRGLGAYEQYF | . | TRBJ2-7 | . | TRBV19
TGTGCCAGCACCCCACAGGGGAAAGAGACCCAGTACTTC | CASTPQGKETQYF | TRBD1 | TRBJ2-5 | . | TRBV12-3/TRBV12-4
TGTGCCAGCAGCTTAGGTGGAGGTTGGGGGGTCGTCTCCGAGCAGTACTTC | CASSLGGGWGVVSEQYF | . | TRBJ2-7 | . | TRBV7-6
TGTGCCAGCAGCAAATCAGGGGACTCTGGAAACACCATATATTTT | CASSKSGDSGNTIYF | . | TRBJ1-3 | . | TRBV6-6
TGTGCCAGTAGTCAACGGTTGTCTTATAATGAAAAACTGTTTTTT | CASSQRLSYNEKLFF | . | TRBJ1-4 | . | TRBV19
TGTGCCAGTAGTATTTCTTTTCTCCGGCAGGGCAATGAAAAACTGTTTTTT | CASSISFLRQGNEKLFF | . | TRBJ1-4 | . | TRBV19
TGTGCCAGTAGTGCCACTAGCGGAGGAAGCACAGATACGCAGTATTTT | CASSATSGGSTDTQYF | TRBD2 | TRBJ2-3 | . | TRBV19
TGTGCTAGTGGTTTCCAGACTCGAGATACGCAGTATTTT | CASGFQTRDTQYF | . | TRBJ2-3 | few | TRBV12-5
TGTGCCAGCTCACCAGAACTAGCTCGCCACTCCTACAATGAGCAGTTCTTC | CASSPELARHSYNEQFF | . | TRBJ2-1 | once | TRBV18
TGTGCCAGCAGCCCCGGACAGGGGGGGATGAACACTGAAGCTTTCTTT | CASSPGQGGMNTEAFF | TRBD1 | TRBJ1-1 | . | TRBV5-4
TGTGCCAGCAGTTACTACTACCCCCCTGGAAACACCATATATTTT | CASSYYYPPGNTIYF | . | TRBJ1-3 | . | TRBV6-5
TGCGCCAGCAGTAACACCGGACTAGCGGGAGGAAATGAGCAGTTCTTC | CASSNTGLAGGNEQFF | TRBD2 | TRBJ2-1 | . | TRBV10-1
TGTGCCAGCAGCCTAGGCAGGGACTATGGCTACACCTTC | CASSLGRDYGYTF | . | TRBJ1-2 | . | TRBV11-2
TGTGCCAGCAGTTCATCTAGTCGCGAGCAGTACTTC | CASSSSSREQYF | . | TRBJ2-7 | . | TRBV6-2/TRBV6-3
TGTGCCAGCAGCTTCGGGATGAACACTGAAGCTTTCTTT | CASSFGMNTEAFF | . | TRBJ1-1 | few | TRBV7-2
TGTGCCAGTAGTATAGGACAGGTTAGCAATCAGCCCCAGCATTTT | CASSIGQVSNQPQHF | . | TRBJ1-5 | . | TRBV19
TGTGCCACCAGACGACAGGGTTATACTGAAGCTTTCTTT | CATRRQGYTEAFF | TRBD1 | TRBJ1-1 | . | TRBV15
TGTGCCAGCAGCCCGACCCCGGGACAGGGGGCGGGTGGCTACACCTTC | CASSPTPGQGAGGYTF | TRBD1 | TRBJ1-2 | . | TRBV14
TGTGCCAGCAGCACCGGGGGTAATTCACCCCTCCACTTT | CASSTGGNSPLHF | . | TRBJ1-6 | . | TRBV2